This T cell receptor (beta chain) was sequenced for a study of T cells in Graves' hyperthyroidism and ophthalmopathy. The CDR3 runs 15 residues. Germline assignment: CDR1 MGHRA and CDR2 YSYEKL. V was trimmed by 6 bases and J by 2 bases, leaving 15 bases between them. This clonotype has at least ten counts. The antigen is not known. Study results and limitations: Clonotypes that were expanded in thyroid above 0.001 mostly appeared in blood too. Separating ophthalmopathy from stable hyperthyroidism was achieved by a 13 V-J model.

Regions amplified from RNA transcripts were the TCR beta CDR3 regions. The study used the HTBI primer set for a first-round RT-PCR of the TCR CDR3. TCRdb redid the calling of the multiplex PCR reads with MiXCR, one entry per CDR3 protein. The table records 300,000 to 450,000 distinct CDR3 sequences, about 14% of them present only once. V usage is TRBV4-1 and J usage is TRBJ2-3; no clear D gene. The sequencing input was blood. The receptor's source is a woman between 25 and 40 years old with Graves' ophthalmopathy. CDR3 protein: CASSPDWKFTDTQYF. The CDR3, as DNA: TGCGCCAGCAGTCCTGACTGGAAATTCACAGATACGCAGTATTTT.